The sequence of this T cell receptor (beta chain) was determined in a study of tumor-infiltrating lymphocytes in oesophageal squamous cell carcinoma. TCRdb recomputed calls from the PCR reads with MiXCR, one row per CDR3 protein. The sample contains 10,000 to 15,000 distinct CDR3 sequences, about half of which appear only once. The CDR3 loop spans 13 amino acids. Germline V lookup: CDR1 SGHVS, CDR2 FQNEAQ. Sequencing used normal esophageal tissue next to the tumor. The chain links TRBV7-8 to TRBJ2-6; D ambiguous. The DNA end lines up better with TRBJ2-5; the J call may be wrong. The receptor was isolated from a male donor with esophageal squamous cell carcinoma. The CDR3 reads CASSRSYQETQYF. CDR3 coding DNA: TGTGCCAGCAGTCGATCGTACCAAGAGACCCAGTACTTC.